What follows are 26 T cell receptor beta chains derived from one specimen sequenced in a study of blood T cell repertoires in COVID-19 (TCRdb year 2020). The library was produced with the immunoSEQ multiplex PCR assay. Here the immuneACCESS table is served through TCRdb, limited to in-frame sequences with V and J called. Missing clones are a known gap in these copies; in checked studies unresolved V genes cover under half, and the rest lacks a known reason. The sample data list tens of thousands of clones, and over 75% of these were observed just once. 0.95% to 1.5% of the sample is held by the ten biggest clonotypes. Sequenced material: peripheral blood. The receptors derive from a woman in her sixties with acute or convalescent COVID-19.

The chain combines TRBV15 with TRBJ2-7; D might be TRBD2 (6 bases). The CDR3 extends over 12 amino acids. V shed 6 bases and J shed 3 bases, with 9 bases lying between them. Germline CDR1 is LNHNV and CDR2 is YYDKDF (reference sequence). The CDR3 DNA sequence: TGTGCCACCAGGGTTAGCGGCTACGAGCAGTACGTC. Amino acids: CATRVSGYEQYV.

This clone was seen only a few times. The V gene is TRBV7-2, the J gene TRBJ1-2; tentative D call: TRBD1 (6 bases). Germline values: CDR1 SGHTA, CDR2 FQGNSA. Between the trimmed V and J ends, which lost 5 bases and 7 bases, there was a span of 23 bases. The CDR3 sequence is 16 residues long. The CDR3 spells CASSPSRGGGLLGYTF. The CDR3 DNA sequence: TGTGCCAGCAGCCCGTCGAGGGGGGGCGGTCTCCTTGGCTACACCTTC.

The chain has TRBV19 and TRBJ2-3, with 13 bases identical to TRBD2. V lost 5 bases to trimming and J lost 4 bases; unmatched junction nucleotides: 6. Germline CDR1 and CDR2: LNHDA and SQIVND (reference sequence). The CDR3 is 16 residues long. This chain's CDR3 is CASSSPTSGRSDTQYF. The CDR3 bases are TGTGCCAGTAGTTCCCCGACTAGCGGGAGGTCAGATACGCAGTATTTT.

The chain combines TRBV9 with TRBJ1-1; 8 nucleotides match TRBD1. With V trimmed by 6 bases and J by 4 bases, 14 bases remained unmatched. The germline CDR1 and CDR2 sequences are SGDLS and YYNGEE. CDR3 size: 16 residues. The CDR3 spells CASNNLPGGVGTEAFF. The CDR3 nucleotides read TGTGCCAGCAACAACCTACCAGGGGGCGTGGGCACTGAAGCTTTCTTT.

This chain joins TRBV18 and TRBJ2-1, with 11 bases matching TRBD2. CDR3 length equals 19 residues. Germline CDR1 KGHSH, CDR2 LQKENI. Losses at the gene ends were 4 bases for V and 0 bases for J; bases not matched to a gene: 11. The CDR3 DNA reads TGTGCCAGCTCACGTCTAGCGGGAGGCATCCAGAGCTCCTACAATGAGCAGTTCTTC. As protein: CASSRLAGGIQSSYNEQFF.

The rearrangement links TRBV10-3 to TRBJ2-3, with TRBD2 identical over 12 bases. Germline lookup yields CDR1 ENHRY and CDR2 SYGVKD. V lost 4 bases, J lost 0 bases, and 5 bases stayed unmatched. There are 17 residues in the CDR3. The CDR3 coding sequence is TGTGCCATCAGTGGGTCGGGGACTAGCGGGAGCACAGATACGCAGTATTTT. Translated: CAISGSGTSGSTDTQYF.

This chain uses TRBV10-3 with TRBJ2-5, with 9 bases lining up with TRBD1. Trimming took 5 bases from V and 0 from J; bases not matched to a gene: 1. The CDR3 is 14 residues long. Looked up from germline, CDR1 is ENHRY and CDR2 is SYGVKD. CDR3 sequence: CAISRDRDQETQYF. For the CDR3, the DNA is TGTGCCATCAGTAGGGACAGGGACCAAGAGACCCAGTACTTC.

The gene calls are TRBV5-1 and TRBJ2-5; TRBD1 agrees at 8 bases. The CDR3 sequence is 14 residues long. The V segment lost 0 bases and the J segment 4 bases; nucleotides outside the gene matches: 2. Germline assignment: CDR1 SGHRS and CDR2 YFSETQ. CDR3 protein: CASSLGGQGETQYF. Here the CDR3 DNA reads TGCGCCAGCAGCTTGGGCGGACAGGGAGAGACCCAGTACTTC.

The chain couples TRBV2 to TRBJ2-7; 8 nucleotides line up with TRBD1. This CDR3 region has 14 residues. After removal of 7 bases from V and 3 bases from J, the junction contained 8 bases not matched to a gene. CDR1 is SNHLY and CDR2 is FYNNEI in the germline V gene. The CDR3 reads CASMSDRALYEQYV. As DNA, the CDR3 is TGTGCCAGCATGTCGGACAGGGCTCTCTACGAGCAGTACGTC.

The rearrangement joins TRBV5-6 to TRBJ1-5, with a possible D match to TRBD1 (6 bases). The germline V gene has CDR1 SGHDT and CDR2 YYEEEE. There are 16 residues in the CDR3. V dropped 4 bases and J dropped 4 bases, with 18 bases sitting between them. CDR3 sequence (DNA): TGTGCCAGCAGCGATTCAGGGGAGGGGGAAAATCAGCCCCAGCATTTT. Translation gives CASSDSGEGENQPQHF.

This chain uses TRBV12-3 or TRBV12-4 with TRBJ1-2; possibly TRBD1 for D (6 bases). Trimming left V 5 bases short and J 4 bases short, with 11 bases between. The CDR3 is 13 amino acids. CDR3 sequence: CASSHPGAYGYTF. The DNA of the CDR3 is TGTGCCAGCAGTCACCCAGGGGCCTATGGCTACACCTTC.

The chain combines TRBV28 with TRBJ2-1; weak D call: TRBD1 (6 bases). The V gene's germline CDR1 is MDHEN and CDR2 SYDVKM. V was cut by 8 bases and J by 6 bases, with 23 bases left in between. The CDR3 is 16 amino acids. The CDR3 loop is CASLGWIMTGSNEQFF. The CDR3 nucleotides read TGTGCCAGCCTAGGCTGGATCATGACAGGATCCAATGAGCAGTTCTTC.

This chain connects TRBV5-5 to TRBJ1-6, with 8 bases identical to TRBD1. The length of the CDR3 is 15 residues. Germline V gene lookup returns CDR1 SGHKS and CDR2 YYEKEE (reference sequence). V lost 4 bases and J lost 10; bases outside the gene matches: 10. This chain's CDR3 is CASSMTGADQSPLHF. The CDR3 DNA follows: TGTGCCAGCAGCATGACAGGGGCTGACCAATCACCCCTCCACTTT. Complete variable domain (other parts from reference TRBV5-5 and TRBJ1-6): DAGVTQSPTHLIKTRGQQVTLRCSPISGHKSVSWYQQVLGQGPQFIFQYYEKEERGRGNFPDRFSARQFPNYSSELNVNALLLGDSALYLCASSMTGADQSPLHFGNGTRLTVT.

This clone was counted between two and nine times. This chain links TRBV6-2 or TRBV6-3 with TRBJ2-4; 7 bases agree with TRBD1. V dropped 1 base and J dropped 0; count of bases not matched to a gene: 9. The CDR3 runs 18 residues. Germline V gives CDR1 MNHEY, CDR2 SVGEGT. The chain's CDR3 is CASSYWGTGVLAKNIQYF. CDR3 DNA sequence: TGTGCCAGCAGTTACTGGGGTACAGGGGTATTAGCCAAAAACATTCAGTACTTC.

The chain uses TRBV29-1 and TRBJ2-2; TRBD2 agrees at 16 bases. This CDR3 has 16 amino acids. J gave up 3 bases and V 6 bases, and 4 bases lay outside the gene matches. Germline V gene data show CDR1 as SQVTM and CDR2 as ANQGSEA. The CDR3 region has the DNA TGCAGCGTGGGGACTAGCGGGGGGGTATACACCGGGGAGCTGTTTTTT. Translated, it gives CSVGTSGGVYTGELFF.

This clone was counted between two and nine times. The chain uses TRBV18 and TRBJ1-1; 7 bases agree with TRBD1. Losses at the gene ends were 4 bases for V and 1 base for J; bases not matched to a gene: 12. This CDR3 region has 17 residues. CDR1 is KGHSH and CDR2 is LQKENI in the germline V gene. CDR3 sequence (DNA): TGTGCCAGCTCACATGGACAGGCGACGGGCCAGAACACTGAAGCTTTCTTT. This codes for CASSHGQATGQNTEAFF.

The chain recombines TRBV3-1 (or the pseudogene TRBV3-2) with TRBJ2-1; 12 bases fit TRBD2. The CDR3 consists of 16 residues. With V trimmed by 4 bases and J by 4 bases, 5 bases remained unmatched. Germline CDR1 and CDR2: LGHDT and YNNKEL (reference sequence). CDR3 sequence: CASSRSGTSGYNEQFF. In DNA form, the CDR3 reads TGTGCCAGCAGCCGCTCCGGGACTAGCGGGTACAATGAGCAGTTCTTC.

The genes are TRBV18 and TRBJ1-2, with 9 bases fitting TRBD1. Trimming took 0 bases from V and 3 from J; bases not matched to a gene: 2. This CDR3 is built from 15 residues. The V gene's germline CDR1 is KGHSH and CDR2 LQKENI. The CDR3 coding sequence is TGTGCCAGCTCACCACCGGACAGGGGACACTATGGCTACACCTTC. Amino acids: CASSPPDRGHYGYTF.

This clone was recorded only once. The genes are TRBV19 and TRBJ1-2; 9 nucleotides line up with TRBD1. V lost 2 bases to trimming and J lost 0 bases; unmatched junction nucleotides: 7. Germline V gene lookup returns CDR1 LNHDA and CDR2 SQIVND (reference sequence). CDR3 size: 17 residues. CDR3 nucleotides: TGTGCCAGTAGTATATCGACCGGGACAGGGCCTAACTATGGCTACACCTTC. Translating it yields CASSISTGTGPNYGYTF. The variable domain in full, completed from reference TRBV19 and TRBJ1-2, reads DGGITQSPKYLFRKEGQNVTLSCEQNLNHDAMYWYRQDPGQGLRLIYYSQIVNDFQKGDIAEGYSVSREKKESFPLTVTSAQKNPTAFYLCASSISTGTGPNYGYTFGSGTRLTVV.

This chain joins TRBV7-9 and TRBJ1-1; D gene unclear. Deletions cut 4 bases from V and 6 bases from J, with 18 bases between. Per germline, CDR1 SEHNR and CDR2 FQNEAQ (reference sequence). This CDR3 has 15 amino acids. The CDR3 protein is CASSSLVNGPSEAFF. The CDR3 DNA is TGTGCCAGCAGCTCGCTAGTAAATGGCCCCTCTGAAGCTTTCTTT.

This chain's CDR3 is CASSLGGTAYGYTF. CDR3 nucleotides: TGTGCCAGCAGCCTGGGGGGGACAGCGTATGGCTACACCTTC. The V gene is TRBV5-4, the J gene TRBJ1-2; 7 bases line up with TRBD1. Germline CDR1 reads SGHNT; CDR2 reads YYREEE (reference sequence). This CDR3 has 14 amino acids. Losses at the gene ends were 4 bases for V and 5 bases for J; bases not matched to a gene: 8.

The chain links TRBV6-4 to TRBJ2-3; possible D gene TRBD1, 6 bases. The CDR3 totals 15 residues. V was cut by 3 bases and J by 3 bases, with 13 bases left in between. The V gene's germline CDR1 is MRHNA and CDR2 SNTAGT. The CDR3 is CASSDQQGRTDTQYF. CDR3 coding DNA: TGTGCCAGCAGTGATCAACAGGGCAGGACAGATACGCAGTATTTT.

This rearrangement joins TRBV5-4 to TRBJ1-6; D gene unclear. Trimming removed 6 bases from V and 0 bases from J, with 13 bases in between. Germline CDR1 reads SGHNT; CDR2 reads YYREEE (reference sequence). This CDR3 is 16 amino acids long. The DNA of the CDR3 is TGTGCCAGCACTCCCGGTCCGAGCTCCTATAATTCACCCCTCCACTTT. It encodes CASTPGPSSYNSPLHF.

The chain joins TRBV27 to TRBJ1-4; D perhaps matches TRBD1 (6 bases). This CDR3 spans 16 amino acids. Germline V CDR1 and CDR2: MNHEY, SMNVEV (reference sequence). Trimming cost V 5 bases and J 3 bases, with 16 bases left between them. Here the CDR3 reads CASSLHPTGANEKLFF. Here the CDR3 DNA reads TGTGCCAGCAGTCTACACCCGACAGGAGCTAATGAAAAACTGTTTTTT.

The J gene is TRBJ1-1, the V gene TRBV16; the D gene is possibly TRBD1 (5 bases). CDR1 KGHSY and CDR2 FQNENV come from the germline V gene. The CDR3 covers 13 residues. V was shortened by 4 bases and J by 12 bases, with 18 bases between the two germline ends. CDR3 in amino acids: CASSPEGARLPFF. DNA of the CDR3: TGTGCCAGCAGCCCGGAAGGGGCCAGACTCCCTTTCTTT.

The chain carries TRBV5-1 and TRBJ2-7, with D possibly being TRBD1 (6 bases). The CDR3 runs 15 residues. Germline loops: CDR1 SGHRS, CDR2 YFSETQ. With 0 bases removed from V and 4 bases from J, the gap between germline ends came to 14 bases. DNA for the CDR3: TGCGCCAGCAGCTTGGGCGAAGGGCAGGGGTACGAGCAGTACGTC. The encoded protein is CASSLGEGQGYEQYV.